The 32 T cell receptor beta chains presented below share a single source sample, sequenced in a study of beta chain features in type 1 diabetes. Reverse transcribing all isolated RNA meant expressed TCRB transcripts were sequenced. Assay: immunoSEQ multiplex PCR; the TCRdb copy retains only in-frame clones and omits some. Of 150,000 to 200,000 clones in the sample, around 13% were seen once. The sample taken for sequencing was central memory CD4+ T cells from blood. These receptors were obtained from a woman younger than 30 in good health.

This clone qualifies as medium-sized. The V call is TRBV18, the J call TRBJ2-7; TRBD1 is a possible D gene (5 bases). The CDR3 is 13 residues long. V was shortened by 0 bases and J by 2 bases, with 5 bases between the two germline ends. CDR1 KGHSH and CDR2 LQKENI come from the germline V gene. CDR3 bases: TGTGCCAGCTCACCACCAGGGGCCTACGAGCAGTACTTC. It is translated as CASSPPGAYEQYF. The full variable domain, rest sourced from reference TRBV18 and TRBJ2-7, is NAGVMQNPRHLVRRRGQEARLRCSPMKGHSHVYWYRQLPEEGLKFMVYLQKENIIDESGMPKERFSAEFPKEGPSILRIQQVVRGDSAAYFCASSPPGAYEQYFGPGTRLTVT.

The gene calls are TRBV28 and TRBJ2-7, with TRBD2 matching over 13 bases. The germline V gene encodes CDR1 MDHEN and CDR2 SYDVKM. This CDR3 region has 17 residues. V dropped 5 bases and J dropped 4; count of bases not matched to a gene: 11. The CDR3 DNA reads TGTGCCAGCAGTCCTCGCCGGACTAGCGGGAGTTGGTACGAGCAGTACTTC. Amino acids: CASSPRRTSGSWYEQYF.

This clone was counted only a few times. V is TRBV11-3 and J is TRBJ2-5; 7 nucleotides match TRBD2. CDR1 and CDR2 from the germline V gene are SGHNT and YENEEA. With 5 bases clipped from V and 5 bases from J, the junction kept 5 bases outside the gene matches. This CDR3 contains 13 residues. The CDR3 DNA sequence: TGTGCCAGCAGCCTTTCGGGGGGTGAGACCCAGTACTTC. This encodes CASSLSGGETQYF.

This clone turned up a few times. The chain uses TRBV30 and TRBJ1-1; possible D gene TRBD1, 5 bases. The germline V and J ends were trimmed by 3 bases and 10 bases, with 21 bases remaining between them. This CDR3 spans 14 amino acids. Germline V gene sequence: CDR1 GTSNPN, CDR2 SVGIG (reference sequence). The CDR3: CAWRTRQRREGAFF. CDR3 nucleotides: TGTGCCTGGAGGACACGACAGAGACGTGAAGGAGCTTTCTTT.

The rearrangement joins TRBV7-2 to TRBJ2-1; perhaps TRBD2 as D (5 bases). Germline loops: CDR1 SGHTA, CDR2 FQGNSA. Trimming cost V 5 bases and J 5 bases, with 10 bases left between them. This CDR3 contains 13 residues. The CDR3 bases are TGTGCCAGCAGCACTGCGGGCCACAATGAGCAGTTCTTC. Residues: CASSTAGHNEQFF.

This clone was seen only a few times. CDR3 amino acids: CASSPSGSYEKLFF. DNA for the CDR3: TGTGCCAGCAGCCCCAGCGGTAGCTATGAAAAACTGTTTTTT. The gene calls are TRBV7-9 and TRBJ1-4; D is uncertain. Germline V gene lookup returns CDR1 SEHNR and CDR2 FQNEAQ (reference sequence). V was pared by 5 bases and J by 6 bases, with 13 bases between. The CDR3 consists of 14 residues. Looking up the rest from reference TRBV7-9 and TRBJ1-4 gives the full variable domain: DTGVSQNPRHKITKRGQNVTFRCDPISEHNRLYWYRQTLGQGPEFLTYFQNEAQLEKSRLLSDRFSAERPKGSFSTLEIQRTEQGDSAMYLCASSPSGSYEKLFFGSGTQLSVL.

The rearrangement uses TRBV6-5 and TRBJ1-1; a possible D gene is TRBD1 (5 bases). Germline values: CDR1 MNHEY, CDR2 SVGAGI. Trimming took 4 bases from V and 4 from J, leaving 10 bases between them. The CDR3 contains 13 residues. The CDR3 region is CASSSQGRTEAFF. Written as DNA, the CDR3 is TGTGCCAGCAGTTCGCAGGGTCGCACTGAAGCTTTCTTT.

In this sample, this clone turned up a few times. The DNA for the CDR3 is TGTGCCAGCAGCCGTCCTCGGGGAGACGGGGAGCTGTTTTTT. This translates into CASSRPRGDGELFF. The chain links TRBV7-2 to TRBJ2-2; D is perhaps TRBD2 (5 bases). CDR3 length equals 14 residues. The germline CDR1 and CDR2 sequences are SGHTA and FQGNSA. V was trimmed by 5 bases and J by 7 bases, leaving 14 bases between them.

The CDR3 protein is CASSLGQALNEQFF. The CDR3 nucleotides are TGTGCCAGCAGCCTCGGACAGGCTCTCAATGAGCAGTTCTTC. The J gene is TRBJ2-1, the V gene TRBV7-2; 7 bases map to TRBD1. The CDR3 runs to 14 residues. The germline V gene has CDR1 SGHTA and CDR2 FQGNSA. V lost 5 bases, J lost 6 bases, and 7 bases stayed unmatched.

This clone was observed a few times. The chain recombines TRBV5-1 with TRBJ2-3; TRBD2 aligns across 8 bases. Losses at the gene ends were 2 bases for V and 4 bases for J; bases not matched to a gene: 3. The length of the CDR3 is 14 residues. Germline V lookup: CDR1 SGHRS, CDR2 YFSETQ. CDR3 nucleotide sequence: TGCGCCAGCAGCTTTGGCGGGAGGTCAGATACGCAGTATTTT. Residues: CASSFGGRSDTQYF.

The gene calls are TRBV23-1 and TRBJ2-5, with D perhaps matching TRBD2 (6 bases). TRBV23-1 is labeled an ORF, and its function is uncertain. Trimming took 0 bases from V and 3 from J, leaving 23 bases between them. The CDR3 loop spans 19 amino acids. CDR3 amino acids: CASSQSPLRGTEREETQYF. For the CDR3, the DNA is TGCGCCAGCAGTCAATCCCCGCTACGGGGGACGGAGAGGGAAGAGACCCAGTACTTC.

At least ten counts were recorded for this clone. Other DNA sequences from this sample encode an identical CDR3 as well. CDR3 coding DNA: TGTGCCTGGAGTTCCGGGGGCAATCAGCCCCAGCATTTT. Protein: CAWSSGGNQPQHF. The V and J genes are TRBV30 and TRBJ1-5; the D is unclear. Trimming took off 2 bases at V and 2 bases at J, with 7 bases between the two ends. Germline V gene lookup returns CDR1 GTSNPN and CDR2 SVGIG (reference sequence). The CDR3 extends over 13 amino acids.

V gene TRBV16 combines with J gene TRBJ2-7; 7 bases map to TRBD1. This CDR3 has 16 amino acids. Trimming took 7 bases from V and 3 from J; bases not matched to a gene: 15. Germline CDR1 is KGHSY and CDR2 is FQNENV. CDR3 bases: TGTGCCAGCACCTCAGACAAGGGGACAGCAAACTACGAGCAGTACTTC. Its translation is CASTSDKGTANYEQYF.

V usage is TRBV5-6 and J usage is TRBJ2-3; weak D call: TRBD2 (6 bases). This CDR3 contains 12 residues. V shed 1 base and J shed 6 bases, with 6 bases lying between them. Per the germline V gene, CDR1 is SGHDT and CDR2 is YYEEEE. The CDR3 nucleotides read TGTGCCAGCAGCTTGAGCGGGGATACGCAGTATTTT. It translates to CASSLSGDTQYF.

This clone was found many times. The V and J genes are TRBV29-1 and TRBJ2-5, with a possible D match to TRBD2 (6 bases). The V gene's germline CDR1 is SQVTM and CDR2 ANQGSEA. Trimming stripped 4 bases from V and 1 base from J, with 7 bases between. CDR3 length: 12 residues. CDR3 protein: CSVVRGQETQYF. CDR3 in DNA: TGCAGCGTTGTGCGGGGCCAAGAGACCCAGTACTTC.

This clone has a handful of counts. V is TRBV7-8 and J is TRBJ2-1, with D unresolved. CDR1 is SGHVS and CDR2 is FQNEAQ in the germline V gene. The ends were cut back, 4 bases at V and 8 bases at J, with 15 bases in the middle. There are 14 residues in the CDR3. The CDR3 coding sequence is TGTGCCAGCAGCTCCGTCACTACCCGAGATGAGCAGTTCTTC. Translation: CASSSVTTRDEQFF.

The chain employs TRBV9 and TRBJ1-5; 10 bases map to TRBD1. This CDR3 has 17 residues. Germline CDR1 and CDR2: SGDLS and YYNGEE. The V and J ends lost 3 bases and 0 bases, in that order; junction bases with no gene match: 6. The CDR3 nucleotides are TGTGCCAGCAGCGAGGGGACAGGGGCCCTTAGCAATCAGCCCCAGCATTTT. Its protein is CASSEGTGALSNQPQHF.

This clone has a count of ten or more. V gene TRBV9 combines with J gene TRBJ2-1; TRBD2 agrees at 8 bases. In germline, CDR1 is SGDLS, CDR2 YYNGEE. The CDR3 has 15 residues. J gave up 2 bases and V 0 bases, and 1 base lay outside the gene matches. The CDR3 region is CASSVVSGTYNEQFF. CDR3 nucleotides: TGTGCCAGCAGCGTAGTTAGCGGGACCTACAATGAGCAGTTCTTC.

The chain joins TRBV18 to TRBJ2-5, with TRBD1 identical over 7 bases. The CDR3 spans 14 residues. Germline CDR1 reads KGHSH; CDR2 reads LQKENI. The V and J ends lost 4 bases and 2 bases, in that order; junction bases with no gene match: 4. The CDR3: CASSRMTGQETQYF. The CDR3 nucleotides are TGTGCCAGCTCACGGATGACAGGGCAAGAGACCCAGTACTTC.

The V call is TRBV15, the J call TRBJ2-1; 9 nucleotides match TRBD2. The CDR3 extends over 12 amino acids. Looked up from germline, CDR1 is LNHNV and CDR2 is YYDKDF (reference sequence). V dropped 6 bases and J dropped 8; count of bases not matched to a gene: 2. Written as DNA, the CDR3 is TGTGCCACCAGAGCGGGGGGCGATGAGCAGTTCTTC. This translates into CATRAGGDEQFF.

The CDR3 bases are TGTGCCAGCAGCTTAAACGGGATTGGGACTGAAGCTTTCTTT. It translates to CASSLNGIGTEAFF. The chain combines TRBV7-2 with TRBJ1-1; no definite D call. The CDR3 consists of 14 residues. V was shortened by 2 bases and J by 5 bases, with 12 bases between the two germline ends. In germline, CDR1 is SGHTA, CDR2 FQGNSA.

V is TRBV7-2 and J is TRBJ2-4; 7 bases agree with TRBD1. The V gene end was trimmed by 5 bases and the J gene end by 0 bases; junction bases not matched to a gene: 4. The CDR3 consists of 15 residues. Looked up from germline, CDR1 is SGHTA and CDR2 is FQGNSA. The CDR3 bases are TGTGCCAGCAGCGAGACAGGGTTAGCCAAAAACATTCAGTACTTC. As protein: CASSETGLAKNIQYF.

V gene TRBV7-8 combines with J gene TRBJ2-7; 7 nucleotides agree with TRBD2. The germline V gene has CDR1 SGHVS and CDR2 FQNEAQ. The CDR3 runs to 13 residues. The trim removed 5 bases at V and 7 bases at J, leaving 8 bases unmatched. Here the CDR3 reads CASSLLAAGEQYF. In DNA form, the CDR3 reads TGTGCCAGCAGCCTACTAGCAGCGGGAGAGCAGTACTTC.

This clone was seen a few times. The V and J genes are TRBV11-2 and TRBJ2-3; TRBD1 matches at 7 bases. CDR3 length: 13 residues. Germline-derived CDR1 and CDR2 are SGHAT and FQNNGV. Losses at the gene ends were 5 bases for V and 4 bases for J; bases not matched to a gene: 3. CDR3 nucleotide sequence: TGTGCCAGCAGCGGAGACAGGGCAGATACGCAGTATTTT. Its protein is CASSGDRADTQYF. Full variable domain (rest looked up from reference TRBV11-2 and TRBJ2-3): EAGVAQSPRYKIIEKRQSVAFWCNPISGHATLYWYQQILGQGPKLLIQFQNNGVVDDSQLPKDRFSAERLKGVDSTLKIQPAKLEDSAVYLCASSGDRADTQYFGPGTRLTVL.

V gene TRBV9 combines with J gene TRBJ2-3, with 7 bases lining up with TRBD2. The germline gives CDR1 SGDLS, CDR2 YYNGEE. The CDR3 covers 17 residues. Trimming removed 0 bases from V and 1 base from J; junction bases left unmatched: 8. The CDR3 protein is CASSVVGGSYGTDTQYF. CDR3 bases: TGTGCCAGCAGCGTAGTGGGGGGGTCCTATGGCACAGATACGCAGTATTTT.

The rearrangement links TRBV10-3 to TRBJ2-5; D not resolved. CDR3 length: 12 residues. Germline values: CDR1 ENHRY, CDR2 SYGVKD. V lost 7 bases, J lost 4 bases, and 10 bases lay in between. CDR3 amino acids: CAITDSLETQYF. As DNA, the CDR3 is TGTGCCATCACCGATAGCTTAGAGACCCAGTACTTC.

V gene TRBV2 combines with J gene TRBJ2-1, with 10 bases matching TRBD1. V was pared by 7 bases and J by 9 bases, with 9 bases of the junction left unmatched. Germline loops: CDR1 SNHLY, CDR2 FYNNEI. This CDR3 has 14 amino acids. The CDR3 bases are TGTGCCAGCAATACCGGGACAGGGGCCATTGAGCAGTTCTTC. Its protein is CASNTGTGAIEQFF.

This chain uses TRBV9 with TRBJ2-1, with TRBD2 identical over 9 bases. Trimming cost V 1 base and J 3 bases; bases outside gene matches: 5. The CDR3 is 16 residues long. CDR1 and CDR2 from the germline V gene are SGDLS and YYNGEE. CDR3 protein: CASSVQGTSLYNEQFF. Here the CDR3 DNA reads TGTGCCAGCAGCGTACAAGGGACTAGCCTCTACAATGAGCAGTTCTTC.

The rearrangement joins TRBV19 to TRBJ2-7; tentatively, D is TRBD2 (5 bases). CDR3 length: 12 residues. The germline CDR1 and CDR2 sequences are LNHDA and SQIVND (reference sequence). The V end lost 6 bases, the J end lost 4 bases, and 10 bases lay between the germline ends. The CDR3 sequence is CASRTGKYEQYF. The CDR3 DNA sequence: TGTGCCAGTAGGACGGGAAAATACGAGCAGTACTTC.

This clone was detected a few times. The J gene is TRBJ2-5, the V gene TRBV14; no firm D call. Trimming shortened V by 1 base and J by 5 bases, and 8 bases separated the two germline ends. Germline CDR1 SGHDN, CDR2 FVKESK. The CDR3 has 13 amino acids. CDR3 region: CASSQVEKETQYF. The DNA of the CDR3 is TGTGCCAGCAGCCAAGTAGAAAAGGAGACCCAGTACTTC.

The chain links TRBV29-1 to TRBJ2-7; tentative D call: TRBD2 (5 bases). This CDR3 has 12 amino acids. The germline V gene encodes CDR1 SQVTM and CDR2 ANQGSEA. Between the trimmed V and J ends, which lost 6 bases and 8 bases, there was a span of 17 bases. CDR3 coding DNA: TGCAGCGTGAGGGTGGGCTCTAGTCAGCAGTACTTC. Translating it yields CSVRVGSSQQYF.

The chain couples TRBV28 to TRBJ1-1, with D perhaps TRBD1 (6 bases). Germline V CDR1 and CDR2: MDHEN, SYDVKM. Trimming left V 9 bases short and J 10 bases short, with 15 bases between. The CDR3 loop spans 11 amino acids. The CDR3 sequence: CASLTGRGAFF. The CDR3 nucleotides read TGTGCCAGTCTAACAGGGAGGGGAGCTTTCTTT.